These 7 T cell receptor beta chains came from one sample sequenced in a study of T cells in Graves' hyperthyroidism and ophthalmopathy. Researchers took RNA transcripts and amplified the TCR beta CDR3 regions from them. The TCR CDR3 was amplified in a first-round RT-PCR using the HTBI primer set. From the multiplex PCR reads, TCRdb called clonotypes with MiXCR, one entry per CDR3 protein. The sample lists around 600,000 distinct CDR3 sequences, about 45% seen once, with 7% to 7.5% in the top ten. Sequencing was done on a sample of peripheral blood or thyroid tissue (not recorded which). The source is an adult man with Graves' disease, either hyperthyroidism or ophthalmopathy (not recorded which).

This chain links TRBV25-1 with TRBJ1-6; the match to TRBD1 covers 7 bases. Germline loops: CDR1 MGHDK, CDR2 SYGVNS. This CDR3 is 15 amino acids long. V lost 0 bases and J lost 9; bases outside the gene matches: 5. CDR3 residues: CASSEYGSGGSPLHF. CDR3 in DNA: TGTGCCAGCAGTGAATACGGTTCAGGGGGTTCACCCCTCCACTTT.

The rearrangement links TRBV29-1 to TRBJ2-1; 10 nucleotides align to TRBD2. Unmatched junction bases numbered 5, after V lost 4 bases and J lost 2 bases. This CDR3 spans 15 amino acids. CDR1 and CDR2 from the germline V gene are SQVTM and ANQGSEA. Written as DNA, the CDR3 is TGCAGCGTTGCCAGCACTAGCGGGACCTACAATGAGCAGTTCTTC. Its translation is CSVASTSGTYNEQFF.

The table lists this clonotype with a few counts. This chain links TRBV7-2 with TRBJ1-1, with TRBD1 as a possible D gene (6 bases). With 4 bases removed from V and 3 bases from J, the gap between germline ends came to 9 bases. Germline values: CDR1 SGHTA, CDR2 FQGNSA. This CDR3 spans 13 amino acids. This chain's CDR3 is CASSSGAYTEAFF. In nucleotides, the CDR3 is TGTGCCAGCAGCTCGGGGGCATACACTGAAGCTTTCTTT. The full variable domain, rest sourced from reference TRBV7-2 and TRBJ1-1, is GAGVSQSPSNKVTEKGKDVELRCDPISGHTALYWYRQSLGQGLEFLIYFQGNSAPDKSGLPSDRFSAERTGGSVSTLTIQRTQQEDSAVYLCASSSGAYTEAFFGQGTRLTVV.

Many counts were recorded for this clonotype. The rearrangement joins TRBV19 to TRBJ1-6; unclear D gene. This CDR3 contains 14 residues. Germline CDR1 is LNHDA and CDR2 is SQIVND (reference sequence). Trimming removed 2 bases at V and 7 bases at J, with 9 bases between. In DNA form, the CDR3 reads TGTGCCAGTAGTATAAGAGCGCAGAATTCACCCCTCCACTTT. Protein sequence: CASSIRAQNSPLHF.

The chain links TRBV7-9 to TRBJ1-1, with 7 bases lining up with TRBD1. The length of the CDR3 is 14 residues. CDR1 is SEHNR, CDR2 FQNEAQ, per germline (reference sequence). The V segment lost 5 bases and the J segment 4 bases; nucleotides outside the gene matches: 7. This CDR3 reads CASSAGTEGTEAFF. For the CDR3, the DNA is TGTGCCAGCAGCGCCGGGACAGAGGGCACTGAAGCTTTCTTT.

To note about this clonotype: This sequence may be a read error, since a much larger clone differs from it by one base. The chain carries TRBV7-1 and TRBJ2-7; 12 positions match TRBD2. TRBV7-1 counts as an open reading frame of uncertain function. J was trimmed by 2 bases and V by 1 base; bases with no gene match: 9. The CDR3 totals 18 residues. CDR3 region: CASSSEGTSGSSPYEQYF. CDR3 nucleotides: TGTGCCAGCAGCTCAGAAGGGACTAGCGGGTCTAGCCCCTACGAGCAGTACTTC.

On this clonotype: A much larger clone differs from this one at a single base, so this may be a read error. CDR3 residues: CAALTGNTIYF. The CDR3 nucleotides are TGTGCCGCCCTCACTGGAAACACCATATATTTT. This rearrangement joins TRBV25-1 to TRBJ1-3; D is uncertain. The CDR3 is 11 amino acids. Germline CDR1 and CDR2: MGHDK and SYGVNS. V was trimmed by 11 bases and J by 2 bases, leaving 7 bases between them.